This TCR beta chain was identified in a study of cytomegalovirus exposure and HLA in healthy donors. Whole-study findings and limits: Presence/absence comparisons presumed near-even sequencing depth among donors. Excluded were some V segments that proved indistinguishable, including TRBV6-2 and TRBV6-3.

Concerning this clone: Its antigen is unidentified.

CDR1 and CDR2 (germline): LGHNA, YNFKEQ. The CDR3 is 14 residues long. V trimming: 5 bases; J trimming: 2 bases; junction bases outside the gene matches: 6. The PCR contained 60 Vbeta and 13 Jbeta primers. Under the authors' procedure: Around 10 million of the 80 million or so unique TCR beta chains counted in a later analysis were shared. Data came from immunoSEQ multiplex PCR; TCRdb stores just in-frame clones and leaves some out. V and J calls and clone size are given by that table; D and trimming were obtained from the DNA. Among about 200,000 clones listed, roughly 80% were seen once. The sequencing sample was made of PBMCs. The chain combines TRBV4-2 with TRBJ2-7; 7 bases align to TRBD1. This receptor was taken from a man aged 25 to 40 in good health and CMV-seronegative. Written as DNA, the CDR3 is TGTGCCAGCAGCTCCGGACAGGCAACCTACGAGCAGTACTTC. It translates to CASSSGQATYEQYF.